These T cell receptor beta chains were read from a single sample in a study of early stage breast cancer tumors. Assay: immunoSEQ multiplex PCR; the TCRdb copy retains only in-frame clones and omits some. The sample lists around 40,000 clones, 70% to 80% seen once, with approximately 7.1% in the top ten. Sequencing was carried out using blood. These receptors were collected from a person aged 45 to 59 with breast cancer. The CDR3 runs from the conserved cysteine through the conserved F or W. Fields, in order: CDR3 DNA, CDR3 protein, clone size, J gene, V gene, D gene. The D gene is left open where the match is weak. The size field is filled for only some rows; it gives once, few, many or a size class.

DNA: TGTGCCAGTAGTATCCGGACTCTGAACACTGAAGCTTTCTTT
CDR3: CASSIRTLNTEAFF
size: few
J: TRBJ1-1
V: TRBV19
D: -

DNA: TGTGCCAGCAGTTCGACAGAAGCGGGCTACACCTTC
CDR3: CASSSTEAGYTF
size: medium-sized
J: TRBJ1-2
V: TRBV28
D: -

DNA: TGTGCCAGCAGCTCCGGAGACGCCGTCTCCTACGAGCAGTACTTC
CDR3: CASSSGDAVSYEQYF
size: -
J: TRBJ2-7
V: TRBV11-3
D: -

DNA: TGCAGCGTGGGTCGGCAGGGGCAGACAGATACGCAGTATTTT
CDR3: CSVGRQGQTDTQYF
size: once
J: TRBJ2-3
V: TRBV29-1
D: -

DNA: TGTGCCAGCAGCCAAGAACGGTCTAGCAATCAGCCCCAGCATTTT
CDR3: CASSQERSSNQPQHF
size: few
J: TRBJ1-5
V: TRBV4-2
D: -

DNA: TGTGCCAGCACCCTTCGGACTAGTGACACCGGGGAGCTGTTTTTT
CDR3: CASTLRTSDTGELFF
size: -
J: TRBJ2-2
V: TRBV7-6
D: TRBD2

DNA: TGCAGCGTTGACGGATCTAGCGGGAGGTATGGGGATGAGCAGTTCTTC
CDR3: CSVDGSSGRYGDEQFF
size: -
J: TRBJ2-1
V: TRBV29-1
D: TRBD2

DNA: TGTGCCAGCAGCTTGAAGGGGGCCCCCGGGGAGCTGTTTTTT
CDR3: CASSLKGAPGELFF
size: -
J: TRBJ2-2
V: TRBV5-4
D: TRBD1

DNA: TGCGCCAGCAGCTTGGGGGCGACTAATGAAAAACTGTTTTTT
CDR3: CASSLGATNEKLFF
size: -
J: TRBJ1-4
V: TRBV5-1
D: -

DNA: TGTGCCAGCAGTTCAGGGCTAGCGGTGCACGATACGCAGTATTTT
CDR3: CASSSGLAVHDTQYF
size: -
J: TRBJ2-3
V: TRBV28
D: TRBD2

DNA: TGCGCCAGCAGTGACGACCAGCCAGGGGAAAAACTGTTTTTT
CDR3: CASSDDQPGEKLFF
size: -
J: TRBJ1-4
V: TRBV10-1
D: -

DNA: TGTGCCAGCAGTTACTCGGGGGGGTTAGATGGCTACACCTTC
CDR3: CASSYSGGLDGYTF
size: -
J: TRBJ1-2
V: TRBV6-6
D: -

DNA: TGTGCCACCTCGGACAGGGGAAATCTCTACGAGCAGTACTTC
CDR3: CATSDRGNLYEQYF
size: -
J: TRBJ2-7
V: TRBV15
D: TRBD1

DNA: TGTGCCAGCGGTTCGGGTAGTCGGGAAAAACTGTTTTTT
CDR3: CASGSGSREKLFF
size: -
J: TRBJ1-4
V: TRBV11-2
D: -

DNA: TGTGCCAGCAGCTTGCGGGTTTTGGGTTTGTTGGATACGCAGTATTTT
CDR3: CASSLRVLGLLDTQYF
size: -
J: TRBJ2-3
V: TRBV5-6
D: -

DNA: TGTGCCAGCAGCCCTCGGAACAGGGACCGGTACACTGAAGCTTTCTTT
CDR3: CASSPRNRDRYTEAFF
size: -
J: TRBJ1-1
V: TRBV7-3
D: -

DNA: TGTGCCAGCTCAGTAGCGGGAGGGAACGGTGAGCAGTTCTTC
CDR3: CASSVAGGNGEQFF
size: -
J: TRBJ2-1
V: TRBV18
D: TRBD2

DNA: TGTGCCAGCAGTGAACAGTCAACCTTACAGCCCCAGCATTTT
CDR3: CASSEQSTLQPQHF
size: -
J: TRBJ1-5
V: TRBV2
D: -

DNA: TGTGCCAGTCGCCGGGACAGGATCGATGAGCAGTTCTTC
CDR3: CASRRDRIDEQFF
size: -
J: TRBJ2-1
V: TRBV28
D: TRBD1